This T cell receptor beta chain derives from a study of blood T cell repertoires in COVID-19. V dropped 5 bases and J dropped 2 bases, with 13 bases sitting between them. This CDR3 region has 14 residues. Germline CDR1 reads SGHAT; CDR2 reads FQNNGV. Authors' processing steps: The assay estimated nucleated cells by amplifying reference gene primers. Sequencing used immunoSEQ multiplex PCR; TCRdb keeps in-frame clones, though not all of them. D and trimming come from the DNA, and the V and J calls and clone size come from that table. The sample has a few hundred thousand clones, 75% to 90% seen once. V is TRBV11-2 and J is TRBJ2-7, with D maybe TRBD1 (5 bases). The sequence was obtained from a woman older than 75 with COVID-19, enrolled during active disease. The specimen was peripheral blood. This CDR3 is CASSPRVGAYEQYF. DNA for the CDR3: TGTGCCAGCAGCCCCAGGGTTGGGGCCTACGAGCAGTACTTC.